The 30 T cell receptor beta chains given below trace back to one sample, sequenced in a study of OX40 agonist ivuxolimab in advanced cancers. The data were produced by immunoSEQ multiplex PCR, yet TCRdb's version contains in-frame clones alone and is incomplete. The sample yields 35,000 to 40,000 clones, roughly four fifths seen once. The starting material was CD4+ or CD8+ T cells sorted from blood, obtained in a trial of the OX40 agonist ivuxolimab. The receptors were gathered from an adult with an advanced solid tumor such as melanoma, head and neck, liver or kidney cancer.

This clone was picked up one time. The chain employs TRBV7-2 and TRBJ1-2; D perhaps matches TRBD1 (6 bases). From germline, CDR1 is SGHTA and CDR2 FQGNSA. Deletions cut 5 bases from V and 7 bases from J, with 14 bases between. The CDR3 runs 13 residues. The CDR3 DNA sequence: TGTGCCAGCAGCCAGGACAGAAGCTCTGGCTACACCTTC. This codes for CASSQDRSSGYTF.

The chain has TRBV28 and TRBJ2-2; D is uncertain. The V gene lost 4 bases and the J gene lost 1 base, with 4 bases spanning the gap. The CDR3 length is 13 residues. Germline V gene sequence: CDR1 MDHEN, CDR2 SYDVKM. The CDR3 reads CASSWQNTGELFF. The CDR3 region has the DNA TGTGCCAGCAGTTGGCAGAACACCGGGGAGCTGTTTTTT.

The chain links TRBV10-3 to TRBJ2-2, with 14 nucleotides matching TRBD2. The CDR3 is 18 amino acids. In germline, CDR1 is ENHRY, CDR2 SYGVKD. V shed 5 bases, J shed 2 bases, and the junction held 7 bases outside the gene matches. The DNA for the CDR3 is TGTGCCATCAGTCCTTCCGGGACTAGCGGGAGCAACACCGGGGAGCTGTTTTTT. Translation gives CAISPSGTSGSNTGELFF.

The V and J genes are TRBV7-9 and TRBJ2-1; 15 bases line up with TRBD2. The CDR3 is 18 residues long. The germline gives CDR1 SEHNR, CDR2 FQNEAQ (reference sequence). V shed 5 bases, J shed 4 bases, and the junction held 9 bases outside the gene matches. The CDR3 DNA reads TGTGCCAGCAGCCCAGGACTAGCGGGAGGGCCGTGGTACAATGAGCAGTTCTTC. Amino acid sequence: CASSPGLAGGPWYNEQFF.

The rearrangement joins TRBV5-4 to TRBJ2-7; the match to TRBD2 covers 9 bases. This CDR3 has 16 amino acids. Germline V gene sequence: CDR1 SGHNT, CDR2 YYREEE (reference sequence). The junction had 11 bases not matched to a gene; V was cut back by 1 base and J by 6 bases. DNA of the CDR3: TGTGCCAGCAGCTTGTGGTCCGCGGGAGGGCCGGGCGAGCAGTACTTC. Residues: CASSLWSAGGPGEQYF.

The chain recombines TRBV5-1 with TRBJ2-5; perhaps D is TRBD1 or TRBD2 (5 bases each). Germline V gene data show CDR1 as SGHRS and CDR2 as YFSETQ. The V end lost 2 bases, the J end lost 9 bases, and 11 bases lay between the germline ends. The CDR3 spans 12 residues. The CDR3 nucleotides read TGCGCCAGCAGCTTAGACCAGGGAGCCCAGTACTTC. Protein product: CASSLDQGAQYF.

The CDR3, as DNA: TGTGCCAGCAGCAAGGCAGGGACTATTGAGACCCAGTACTTC. It codes for CASSKAGTIETQYF. The V gene is TRBV7-9, the J gene TRBJ2-5, with TRBD2 identical over 7 bases. The V gene end was trimmed by 5 bases and the J gene end by 5 bases; junction bases not matched to a gene: 8. CDR3 length: 14 amino acids. Looked up from germline, CDR1 is SEHNR and CDR2 is FQNEAQ (reference sequence).

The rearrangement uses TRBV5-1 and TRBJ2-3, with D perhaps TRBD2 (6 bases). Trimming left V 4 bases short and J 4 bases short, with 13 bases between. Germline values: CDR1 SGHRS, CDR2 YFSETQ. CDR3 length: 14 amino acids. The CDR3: CASSPGSLPDTQYF. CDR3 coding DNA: TGCGCCAGCAGCCCCGGGAGTCTCCCAGATACGCAGTATTTT.

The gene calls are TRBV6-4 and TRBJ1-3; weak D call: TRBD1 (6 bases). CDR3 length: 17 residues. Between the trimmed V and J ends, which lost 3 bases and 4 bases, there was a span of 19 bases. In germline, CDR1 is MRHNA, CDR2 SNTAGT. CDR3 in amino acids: CASSDILRGAEGNTIYF. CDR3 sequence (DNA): TGTGCCAGCAGTGATATCCTTCGGGGGGCTGAAGGAAACACCATATATTTT.

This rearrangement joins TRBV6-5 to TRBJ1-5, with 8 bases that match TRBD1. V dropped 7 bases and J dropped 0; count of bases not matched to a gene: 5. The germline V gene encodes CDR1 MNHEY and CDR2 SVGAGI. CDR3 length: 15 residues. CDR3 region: CASTTDRDSNQPQHF. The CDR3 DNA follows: TGTGCCAGCACTACGGACAGGGATAGCAATCAGCCCCAGCATTTT.

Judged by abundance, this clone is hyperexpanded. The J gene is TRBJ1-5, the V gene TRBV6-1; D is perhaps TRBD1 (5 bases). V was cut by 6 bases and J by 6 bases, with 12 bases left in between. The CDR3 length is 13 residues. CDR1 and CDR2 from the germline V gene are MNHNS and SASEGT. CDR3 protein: CASRRQGSQPQHF. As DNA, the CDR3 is TGTGCCAGCAGAAGGCAGGGAAGTCAGCCCCAGCATTTT.

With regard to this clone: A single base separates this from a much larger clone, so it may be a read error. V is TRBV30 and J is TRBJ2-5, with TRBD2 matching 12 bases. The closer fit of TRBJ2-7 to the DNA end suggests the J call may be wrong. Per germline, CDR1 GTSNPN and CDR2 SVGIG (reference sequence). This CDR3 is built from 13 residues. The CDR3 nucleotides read TGTGCCCGGCGACTAGCGGGGGCCTACGAGCAGTACTTC. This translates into CARRLAGAYEQYF.

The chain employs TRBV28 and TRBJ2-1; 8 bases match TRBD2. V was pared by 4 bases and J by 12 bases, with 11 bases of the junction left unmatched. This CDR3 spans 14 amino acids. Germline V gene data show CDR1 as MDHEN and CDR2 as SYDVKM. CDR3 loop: CASSSQSGGHWQFF. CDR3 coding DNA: TGTGCCAGCAGTTCACAGTCGGGAGGGCACTGGCAGTTCTTC.

This chain's CDR3 is CASSRTGLSPLHF. In DNA form, the CDR3 reads TGTGCCAGCAGCAGGACAGGGCTCTCACCCCTCCACTTT. The gene calls are TRBV6-1 and TRBJ1-6; 8 bases agree with TRBD1. The CDR3 spans 13 residues. Germline loops: CDR1 MNHNS, CDR2 SASEGT. After removal of 6 bases from V and 10 bases from J, the junction contained 5 bases not matched to a gene.

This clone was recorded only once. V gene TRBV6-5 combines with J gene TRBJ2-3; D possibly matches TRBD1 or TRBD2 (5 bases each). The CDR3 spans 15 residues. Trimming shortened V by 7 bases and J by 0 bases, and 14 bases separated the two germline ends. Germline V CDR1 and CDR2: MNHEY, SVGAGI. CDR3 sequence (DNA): TGTGCCAGCACCGGGGACCCCGCTAGCACAGATACGCAGTATTTT. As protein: CASTGDPASTDTQYF.

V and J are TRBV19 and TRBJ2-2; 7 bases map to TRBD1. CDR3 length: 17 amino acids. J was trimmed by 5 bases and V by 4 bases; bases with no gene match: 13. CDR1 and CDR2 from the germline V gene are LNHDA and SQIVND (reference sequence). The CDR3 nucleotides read TGTGCCAGTAGTACCACCCAGACAGGGTTCAAAACCGGGGAGCTGTTTTTT. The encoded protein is CASSTTQTGFKTGELFF. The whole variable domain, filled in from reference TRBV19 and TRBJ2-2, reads DGGITQSPKYLFRKEGQNVTLSCEQNLNHDAMYWYRQDPGQGLRLIYYSQIVNDFQKGDIAEGYSVSREKKESFPLTVTSAQKNPTAFYLCASSTTQTGFKTGELFFGEGSRLTVL.

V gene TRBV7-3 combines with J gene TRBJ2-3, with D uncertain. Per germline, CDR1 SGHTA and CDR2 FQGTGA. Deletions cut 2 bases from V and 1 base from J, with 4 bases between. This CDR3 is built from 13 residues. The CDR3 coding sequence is TGTGCCAGCAGCTTAGGGGGCACAGATACGCAGTATTTT. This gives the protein CASSLGGTDTQYF.

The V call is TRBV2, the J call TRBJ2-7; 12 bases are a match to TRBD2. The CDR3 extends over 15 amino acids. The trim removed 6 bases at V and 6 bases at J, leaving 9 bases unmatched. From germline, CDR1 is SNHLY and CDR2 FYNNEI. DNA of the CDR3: TGTGCCAGCAGGGTCACTAGCGGGGGGAATAGCGAGCAGTACTTC. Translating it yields CASRVTSGGNSEQYF.

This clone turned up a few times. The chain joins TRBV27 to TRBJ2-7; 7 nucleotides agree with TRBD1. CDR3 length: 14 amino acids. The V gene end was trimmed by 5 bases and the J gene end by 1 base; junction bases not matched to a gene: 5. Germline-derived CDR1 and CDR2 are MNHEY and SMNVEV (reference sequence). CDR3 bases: TGTGCCAGCAGTGGGACAGCCAATTCCTACGAGCAGTACTTC. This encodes CASSGTANSYEQYF.

The chain's CDR3 is CASSEGKGFTGELFF. In nucleotides, the CDR3 is TGTGCCAGCAGTGAAGGGAAGGGCTTCACCGGGGAGCTGTTTTTT. This chain connects TRBV25-1 to TRBJ2-2; D unresolved. Germline V lookup: CDR1 MGHDK, CDR2 SYGVNS. With 2 bases removed from V and 4 bases from J, the gap between germline ends came to 11 bases. The CDR3 contains 15 residues.

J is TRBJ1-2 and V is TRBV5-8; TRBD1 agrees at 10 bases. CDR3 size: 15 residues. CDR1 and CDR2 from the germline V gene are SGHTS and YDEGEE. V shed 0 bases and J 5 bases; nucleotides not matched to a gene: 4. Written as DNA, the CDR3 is TGTGCCAGCAGCTTGGCCCCGGGACAGGGGTATGGCTACACCTTC. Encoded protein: CASSLAPGQGYGYTF.

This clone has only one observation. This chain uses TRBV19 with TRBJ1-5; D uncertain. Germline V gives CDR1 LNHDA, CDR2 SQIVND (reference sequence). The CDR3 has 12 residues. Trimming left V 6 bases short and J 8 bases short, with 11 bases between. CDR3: CASSLEGEPQHF. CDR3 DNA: TGTGCCAGTAGCTTGGAGGGTGAGCCCCAGCATTTT.

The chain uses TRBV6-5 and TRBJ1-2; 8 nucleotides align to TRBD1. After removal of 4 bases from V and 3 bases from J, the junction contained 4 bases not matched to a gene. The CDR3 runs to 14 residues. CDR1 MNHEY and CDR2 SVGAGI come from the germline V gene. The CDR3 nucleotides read TGTGCCAGCAGTTTCTACAGGGGGGACTATGGCTACACCTTC. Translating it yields CASSFYRGDYGYTF.

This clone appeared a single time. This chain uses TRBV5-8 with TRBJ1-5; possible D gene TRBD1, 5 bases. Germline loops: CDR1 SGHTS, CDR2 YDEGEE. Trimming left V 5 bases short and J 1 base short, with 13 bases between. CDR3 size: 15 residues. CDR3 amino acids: CASSPQGLSNQPQHF. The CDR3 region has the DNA TGTGCCAGCAGTCCCCAGGGACTGAGCAATCAGCCCCAGCATTTT. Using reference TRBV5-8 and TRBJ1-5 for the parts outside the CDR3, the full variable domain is EAGVTQSPTHLIKTRGQQATLRCSPISGHTSVYWYQQALGLGLQFLLWYDEGEERNRGNFPPRFSGRQFPNYSSELNVNALELEDSALYLCASSPQGLSNQPQHFGDGTRLSIL.

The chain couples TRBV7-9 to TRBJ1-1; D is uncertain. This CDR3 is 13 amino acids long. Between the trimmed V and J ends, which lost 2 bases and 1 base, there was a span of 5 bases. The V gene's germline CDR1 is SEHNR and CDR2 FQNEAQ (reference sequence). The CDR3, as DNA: TGTGCCAGCAGCTTAAGTAGGAACACTGAAGCTTTCTTT. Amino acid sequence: CASSLSRNTEAFF.

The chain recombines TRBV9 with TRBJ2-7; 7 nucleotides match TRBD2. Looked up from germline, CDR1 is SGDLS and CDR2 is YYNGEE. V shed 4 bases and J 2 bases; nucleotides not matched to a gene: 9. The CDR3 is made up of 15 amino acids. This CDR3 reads CASSLGGGVAYEQYF. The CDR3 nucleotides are TGTGCCAGCAGCCTGGGTGGGGGGGTGGCCTACGAGCAGTACTTC.

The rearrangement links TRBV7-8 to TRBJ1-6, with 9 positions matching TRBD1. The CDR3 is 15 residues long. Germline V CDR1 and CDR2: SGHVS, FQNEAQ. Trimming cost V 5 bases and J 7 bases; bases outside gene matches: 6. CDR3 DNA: TGTGCCAGCAGCCTAACGGGACAGGGAAATTCACCCCTCCACTTT. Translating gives CASSLTGQGNSPLHF.

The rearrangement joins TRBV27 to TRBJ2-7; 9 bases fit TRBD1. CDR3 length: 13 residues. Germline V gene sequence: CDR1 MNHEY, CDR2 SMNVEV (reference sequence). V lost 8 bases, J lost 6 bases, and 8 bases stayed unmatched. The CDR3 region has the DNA TGTGCCAGCGCGTTGGGACAGGGAAGCGAGCAGTACTTC. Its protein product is CASALGQGSEQYF.

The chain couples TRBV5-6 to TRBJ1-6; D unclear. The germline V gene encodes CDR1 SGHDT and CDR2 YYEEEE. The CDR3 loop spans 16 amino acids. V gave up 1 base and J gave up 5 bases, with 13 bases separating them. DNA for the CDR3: TGTGCCAGCAGCTTGTCTACGGGAAATAATAATTCACCCCTCCACTTT. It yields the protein CASSLSTGNNNSPLHF.

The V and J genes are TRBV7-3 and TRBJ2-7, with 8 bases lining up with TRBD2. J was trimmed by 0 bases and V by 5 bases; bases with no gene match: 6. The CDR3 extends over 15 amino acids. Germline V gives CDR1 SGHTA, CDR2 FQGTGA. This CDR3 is CASSLSGRYSYEQYF. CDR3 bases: TGTGCCAGCAGCCTCAGCGGGAGATACTCCTACGAGCAGTACTTC. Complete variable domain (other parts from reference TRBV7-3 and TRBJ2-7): GAGVSQTPSNKVTEKGKYVELRCDPISGHTALYWYRQSLGQGPEFLIYFQGTGAADDSGLPNDRFFAVRPEGSVSTLKIQRTERGDSAVYLCASSLSGRYSYEQYFGPGTRLTVT.